The 19 T cell receptor beta chains below come from one sample, sequenced in a study of blood T cell repertoires in COVID-19 (dated by TCRdb to about 2020). The library was built by means of the immunoSEQ multiplex PCR assay. The clones in this table, taken by TCRdb from immuneACCESS, are in-frame only. Not every clone is retained; where verified, under half of the shortfall comes from an unresolved V gene, and the cause of the rest is unknown. Counted in this sample were some 170,000 clones; roughly 85% of them appeared once. Of the sample, around 24% is held by the ten largest clones. Input material: peripheral blood. The receptors were sampled from a woman in her 70s with acute or convalescent COVID-19.

The chain is built from TRBV7-2 and TRBJ1-1, with D possibly TRBD1 on 5 matching bases. Germline values: CDR1 SGHTA, CDR2 FQGNSA. V shed 2 bases and J shed 2 bases, with 12 bases lying between them. The CDR3 runs to 15 residues. The CDR3 is CASSLWGVYNTEAFF. CDR3 bases: TGTGCCAGCAGCTTATGGGGGGTGTATAACACTGAAGCTTTCTTT.

This chain joins TRBV5-1 and TRBJ2-2, with D tentatively TRBD1 (8 bases). The ends were cut back, 4 bases at V and 4 bases at J, with 17 bases in the middle. The CDR3 is 16 amino acids. Germline values: CDR1 SGHRS, CDR2 YFSETQ. CDR3 in amino acids: CASSPGGQGGTGELFF. The CDR3 DNA follows: TGCGCCAGCAGCCCGGGAGGACAGGGTGGCACCGGGGAGCTGTTTTTT.

The chain is built from TRBV7-2 and TRBJ2-7; D is possibly TRBD2 (6 bases). The CDR3 has 13 amino acids. Trimming removed 3 bases at V and 2 bases at J, with 8 bases between. Germline lookup yields CDR1 SGHTA and CDR2 FQGNSA. The CDR3 coding sequence is TGTGCCAGCAGCTTGGGCGGGACCTACGAGCAGTACTTC. Amino acid sequence: CASSLGGTYEQYF.

This sequence joins TRBV29-1 and TRBJ2-5; maybe TRBD2 (6 bases). Trimming removed 1 base from V and 5 bases from J, with 17 bases in between. There are 15 residues in the CDR3. CDR1 is SQVTM and CDR2 is ANQGSEA in the germline V gene. The CDR3 reads CSVEGAWEVGETQYF. CDR3 DNA sequence: TGCAGCGTTGAAGGGGCATGGGAGGTAGGGGAGACCCAGTACTTC.

The chain links TRBV29-1 to TRBJ2-1, with 12 bases fitting TRBD2. V lost 8 bases, J lost 12 bases, and 20 bases stayed unmatched. This CDR3 has 16 residues. Germline loops: CDR1 SQVTM, CDR2 ANQGSEA. CDR3 DNA: TGCAGCCTCGTGAAGCCTAGCGGGAGGGCCCAGCTAGGGCAGTTCTTC. It yields the protein CSLVKPSGRAQLGQFF.

This clone has just one count. One end of the junction fails to match germline, which may point to a read error. The CDR3 sequence: CASSLASGRVGRETQYF. The CDR3 DNA reads as TGTGCCAGCAGTTTAGCCAGCGGGAGGGTGGGGCGAGAGACCCAGTACTTC. The gene calls are TRBV7-2 and TRBJ2-5; TRBD2 agrees at 10 bases. The CDR3 consists of 17 residues. The germline gives CDR1 SGHTA, CDR2 FQGNSA.

The chain recombines TRBV21-1 with TRBJ1-5; no check of the table's D call, TRBD1, against the DNA was made. TRBV21-1 represents a pseudogene. CDR3 length: 14 residues. The CDR3 region has the DNA TGTGCCAGCAGTATCCTCAGGGCCCAATATCCCCAGCATTTT. Encoded protein: CASSILRAQYPQHF.

On this clone: The same CDR3 can be traced to other DNA sequences in this sample. This rearrangement joins TRBV3-1 (or the pseudogene TRBV3-2) to TRBJ2-2; 7 bases line up with TRBD2. This CDR3 has 16 residues. Germline V lookup: CDR1 LGHDT, CDR2 YNNKEL (reference sequence). J lost 8 bases, V lost 4 bases, and 13 bases had no gene match. CDR3 protein: CASSPRLAGDLGELFF. CDR3 coding DNA: TGTGCCAGCAGCCCCCGACTAGCCGGAGACCTGGGGGAGCTGTTTTTT.

This chain joins TRBV30 and TRBJ2-7, with 7 bases lining up with TRBD1. Germline loops: CDR1 GTSNPN, CDR2 SVGIG (reference sequence). CDR3 length equals 15 residues. After removal of 3 bases from V and 3 bases from J, the junction contained 11 bases not matched to a gene. The CDR3 bases are TGTGCCTGGAGCACGACCGGGACAGTGTTCTACGAGCAGTACTTC. Protein sequence: CAWSTTGTVFYEQYF.

This clone was detected only once. The chain carries TRBV19 and TRBJ1-1; 8 bases are shared with TRBD1. V dropped 7 bases and J dropped 5; count of bases not matched to a gene: 9. The CDR3 runs 14 residues. Per the germline V gene, CDR1 is LNHDA and CDR2 is SQIVND (reference sequence). The CDR3 reads CASTQTGVRTEAFF. The CDR3 DNA reads as TGTGCCAGTACTCAGACAGGGGTGAGAACTGAAGCTTTCTTT.

This clone was counted once. The chain uses TRBV30 and TRBJ1-5; 7 nucleotides match TRBD1. The ends lost 1 base at V and 4 bases at J; junction bases unmatched: 4. Germline lookup yields CDR1 GTSNPN and CDR2 SVGIG (reference sequence). The CDR3 loop spans 14 amino acids. Written as DNA, the CDR3 is TGTGCCTGGAGTGAGGGACAGCCAAATCAGCCCCAGCATTTT. This codes for CAWSEGQPNQPQHF.

This clone appeared a single time. This chain links TRBV15 with TRBJ2-5, with 9 positions matching TRBD1. V lost 3 bases to trimming and J lost 5 bases; unmatched junction nucleotides: 7. CDR1 and CDR2 from the germline V gene are LNHNV and YYDKDF (reference sequence). This CDR3 contains 15 residues. The CDR3 reads CATSRPGQGRETQYF. CDR3 bases: TGTGCCACCAGCAGGCCGGGACAGGGTAGGGAGACCCAGTACTTC.

This chain connects TRBV7-2 to TRBJ2-5; 9 bases match TRBD2. J was trimmed by 5 bases and V by 1 base; bases with no gene match: 8. Per germline, CDR1 SGHTA and CDR2 FQGNSA. The CDR3 totals 16 residues. The CDR3 here is CASSLGGSGSYETQYF. In nucleotides, the CDR3 is TGTGCCAGCAGCTTAGGGGGTAGCGGGAGCTACGAGACCCAGTACTTC. The full variable domain, completed using reference TRBV7-2 and TRBJ2-5, is GAGVSQSPSNKVTEKGKDVELRCDPISGHTALYWYRQSLGQGLEFLIYFQGNSAPDKSGLPSDRFSAERTGGSVSTLTIQRTQQEDSAVYLCASSLGGSGSYETQYFGPGTRLLVL.

The chain joins TRBV19 to TRBJ1-4; 7 nucleotides line up with TRBD1. Unmatched junction bases numbered 18, after V lost 3 bases and J lost 8 bases. Germline V lookup: CDR1 LNHDA, CDR2 SQIVND (reference sequence). The CDR3 covers 18 residues. CDR3: CASSITGARTLMSEKLFF. The CDR3 nucleotides are TGTGCCAGTAGTATCACAGGGGCCAGGACCTTAATGTCCGAAAAACTGTTTTTT.

This sequence joins TRBV12-5 and TRBJ2-5; 9 bases line up with TRBD2. The CDR3 length is 15 residues. Germline V gives CDR1 LGHNT, CDR2 FRNRAP. V lost 6 bases, J lost 7 bases, and 12 bases stayed unmatched. The CDR3 loop is CASGIHSGSFRTQYF. The CDR3 region has the DNA TGTGCTAGTGGCATCCATAGCGGGAGTTTTCGGACCCAGTACTTC.

The V call is TRBV6-1, the J call TRBJ1-1, with 7 nucleotides matching TRBD1. Unmatched junction bases numbered 7, after V lost 11 bases and J lost 1 base. The CDR3 has 13 residues. The germline V gene encodes CDR1 MNHNS and CDR2 SASEGT. This CDR3 is CAARTGTNTEAFF. The CDR3 nucleotides are TGTGCCGCCCGGACAGGCACGAACACTGAAGCTTTCTTT.

V gene TRBV9 combines with J gene TRBJ2-3; maybe TRBD2 (6 bases). The V end was cut by 8 bases, the J end by 3 bases, with 13 bases between. The CDR3 contains 13 residues. Germline CDR1 is SGDLS and CDR2 is YYNGEE. The CDR3 bases are TGTGCCAGTGGGAGGACGAATACAGATACGCAGTATTTT. Its translation: CASGRTNTDTQYF.

The gene calls are TRBV7-2 and TRBJ2-3, with D tentatively TRBD2 (6 bases). CDR3 size: 14 residues. Germline V gene lookup returns CDR1 SGHTA and CDR2 FQGNSA. The V end lost 0 bases, the J end lost 5 bases, and 9 bases lay between the germline ends. In nucleotides, the CDR3 is TGTGCCAGCAGCTTAGCTGGTAGCGGAGATACGCAGTATTTT. It codes for CASSLAGSGDTQYF.

The DNA for the CDR3 is TGCGCCAGCAGCCAAAGCGTTCAGGGTTCCTACGAGCAGTACTTC. Translated, it gives CASSQSVQGSYEQYF. The chain combines TRBV4-1 with TRBJ2-7, with TRBD1 as a possible D gene (5 bases). V was pared by 2 bases and J by 1 base, with 12 bases between. Germline assignment: CDR1 MGHRA and CDR2 YSYEKL. The CDR3 sequence is 15 residues long.